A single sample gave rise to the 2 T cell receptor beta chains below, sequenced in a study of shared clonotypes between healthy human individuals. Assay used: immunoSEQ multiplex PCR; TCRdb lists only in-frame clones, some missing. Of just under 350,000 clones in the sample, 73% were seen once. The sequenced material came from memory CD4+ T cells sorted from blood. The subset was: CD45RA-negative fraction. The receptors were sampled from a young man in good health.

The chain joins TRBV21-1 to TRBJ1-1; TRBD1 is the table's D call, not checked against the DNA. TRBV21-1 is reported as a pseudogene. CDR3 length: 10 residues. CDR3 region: CATDRDEAFF. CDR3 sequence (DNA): TGTGCCACCGACAGGGATGAAGCTTTCTTT.

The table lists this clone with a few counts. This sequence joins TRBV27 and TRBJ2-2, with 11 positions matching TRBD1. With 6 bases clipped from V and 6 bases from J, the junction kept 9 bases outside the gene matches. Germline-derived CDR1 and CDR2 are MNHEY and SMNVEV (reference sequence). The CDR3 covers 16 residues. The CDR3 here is CASRLSRDRGSGELFF. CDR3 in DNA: TGTGCCAGCAGACTGTCCCGGGACAGGGGGTCCGGGGAGCTGTTTTTT.